This T cell receptor beta chain was recovered during a study of identical twins (dated by TCRdb to about 2016). Background for the entire study: TCR alpha and beta repertoires from monozygotic twins, unrelated adults of various ages and cord blood were deep-sequenced to test whether fetal clonotypes persist. To rule out contamination, the twin experiments were replicated at different times with different library preparation protocols.

Every donor was a healthy Caucasian. The researchers also sequenced three unrelated adults who were not twins: a male aged 18 to 29, a male aged 50 to 60, and a female aged 50 to 60. Miltenyi CD45RO+ enrichment and human naive T-cell isolation kits were used to isolate memory (CD45RO+) and naive T cells from PBMC. There are a few counts of this clonotype. The target of this receptor is not known. Base qualities are missing; no much larger clone stands one base away. Receptor amplification or capture employed 5' RACE. TCRdb lists the instrument as Illumina HiSeq 2000. A universal primer binding site was added through template switching, and the final cDNA carried a unique molecular identifier so that TCR cDNA molecules could be counted accurately. Specific primers in the conserved constant-segment region were used to synthesize first-strand cDNA for TCR alpha and beta chains. To control for contamination, every cDNA library was double barcoded, receiving both a SMART-Mk sample barcode and Illumina barcodes. TruSeq adapter sequences, together with Illumina sample barcodes, were added in two successive PCR steps. Sequencing of the TCR alpha and beta cDNA libraries was done on the Illumina HiSeq platform using custom primers. Turning to the authors' computational methods: MiGEC processed the raw reads to extract unique molecular identifiers, while MiXCR was used to determine the CDR3 positions. For each individual, recombination models were inferred using an EM algorithm with the repgenHMM and IGoR tools. The tcR package in R was used for shared clonotype analysis, with sharing normalized by the product of cloneset sizes. To study raw recombination free of thymic and clonal selection effects, out-of-frame nonproductive sequences were analyzed. TCRdb reran the public reads through fastp at Q25 and MiXCR, keeping productive beta chains. Every distinct CDR3 protein forms one entry, paired with its most common genes and DNA. The V and J calls reflect TCRdb's pipeline rather than the authors' work. In all, the sample holds 640,000 or so distinct CDR3 sequences, and less than 7% of those were seen once. Roughly 1.8% of the sample lies in the top ten.

The full study reports these points: Compared with coincidental sharing between unrelated individuals, out-of-frame TCR alpha sequences shared between twins had an excess of sequences with low generation probability. Because the same donors could not be followed over many years, the conclusions relied on cross-sectional statistical analysis. In monozygotic twins, out-of-frame TCR alpha sharing was systematically underestimated by recombination models, although the models agreed with sharing between unrelated individuals. In beta out-of-frame sequences, excess twin sharing was weaker, because having fewer shared sequences lowered the signal-to-noise ratio. Invariant T cells such as MAIT and iNKT could partly confound zero-insertion analyses, although diverse VJ usage argued against such confounding for most clonotypes. Abundant cord blood beta clonotypes carried fewer insertions; young adult naive repertoires showed a weaker similar trend, while memory repertoires showed none.

Sequenced input: naive T cells sorted from blood. Read against the paper, the sample's cell subset or site label means: cells isolated with a human naive T-cell isolation kit. This receptor was identified in a man aged 18 to 35 in good health.

The nucleotide sequence is given as TGTGCCACCAGTGATGCCGTGGGGGGACCCTACAATGAGCAGTTCTTC. Its coded protein is CATSDAVGGPYNEQFF. The chain couples TRBV24-1 to TRBJ2-1, with a weak D call of TRBD2 (6 bases match). V is pared back by 3 bases and J by 2 bases, with 13 bases lying between the germline termini. From its cysteine to its phenylalanine, the CDR3 spans 16 amino acids. Only CDR3 DNA remains: 48 bases, in frame from the first base. CDR1 and CDR2 are drawn from the germline V gene: KGHDR, SFDVKD.